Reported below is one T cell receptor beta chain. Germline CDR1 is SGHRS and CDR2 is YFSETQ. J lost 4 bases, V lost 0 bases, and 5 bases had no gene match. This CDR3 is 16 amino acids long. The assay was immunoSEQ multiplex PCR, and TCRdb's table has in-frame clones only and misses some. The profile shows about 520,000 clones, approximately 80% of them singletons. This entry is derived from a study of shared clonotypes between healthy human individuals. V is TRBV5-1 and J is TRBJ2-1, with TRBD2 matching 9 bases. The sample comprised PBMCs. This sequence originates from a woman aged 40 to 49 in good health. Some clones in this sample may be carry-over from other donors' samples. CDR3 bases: TGCGCCAGCAGCTTGGCCTCTAGCGGGGTGTACAATGAGCAGTTCTTC. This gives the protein CASSLASSGVYNEQFF.